Sequencing of this T cell receptor (beta chain) was carried out in a study of T cells in Graves' hyperthyroidism and ophthalmopathy. This clonotype was recorded at least ten times. Germline trimming cut 5 bases from V and 8 bases from J; bases unmatched to any gene: 2. The CDR3 contains 14 residues. Germline values: CDR1 MNHEY, CDR2 SVGAGI. Ophthalmopathy cases met thresholds of Clinical Activity Score at least 3, NOSPECS grade at least 4 and duration under 3 months. The study based diagnoses on clinical symptoms, serum thyroxine and TRAb, thyroid ultrasound and orbital computed tomography. PBMCs were obtained from approximately 10 ml fresh peripheral blood. Amplification of TCR beta CDR3 regions was performed using RNA transcripts as template. RT-PCR in the first round (using the HTBI primer set) targeted the TCR CDR3. TCRdb reanalysed the multiplex PCR reads using MiXCR and keeps one entry per CDR3 protein. The sample yields hundreds of thousands of distinct CDR3 sequences, roughly a quarter seen once.

The sequencing input was blood. The TCR sequence derives from a woman between 25 and 40 years old with Graves' ophthalmopathy. The chain has TRBV6-5 and TRBJ1-6; TRBD1 agrees at 11 bases. This CDR3 is CASSPGQGDSPLHF. The CDR3 nucleotides are TGTGCCAGCAGTCCGGGACAGGGGGATTCACCCCTCCACTTT.